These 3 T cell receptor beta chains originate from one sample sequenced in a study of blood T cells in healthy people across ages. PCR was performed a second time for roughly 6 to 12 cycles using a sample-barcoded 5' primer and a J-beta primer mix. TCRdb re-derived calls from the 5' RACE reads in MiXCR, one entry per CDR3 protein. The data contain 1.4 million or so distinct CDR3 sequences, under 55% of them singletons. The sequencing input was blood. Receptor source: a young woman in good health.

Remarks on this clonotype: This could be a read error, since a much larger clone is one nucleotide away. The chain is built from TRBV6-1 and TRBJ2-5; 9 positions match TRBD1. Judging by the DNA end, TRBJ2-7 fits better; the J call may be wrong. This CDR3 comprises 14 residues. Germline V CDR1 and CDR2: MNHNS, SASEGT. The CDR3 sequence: CASSGGTGRNEQYF. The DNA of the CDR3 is TGTGCCAGCAGTGGAGGGACAGGGAGAAACGAGCAGTACTTC.

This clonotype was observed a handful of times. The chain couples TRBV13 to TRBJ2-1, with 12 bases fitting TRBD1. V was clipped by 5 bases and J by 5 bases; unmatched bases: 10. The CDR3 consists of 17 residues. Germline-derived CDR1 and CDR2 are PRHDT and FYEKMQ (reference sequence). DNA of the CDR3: TGTGCCAGCAGCATTGACGGGACAGGGGGCTTCGACAATGAGCAGTTCTTC. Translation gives CASSIDGTGGFDNEQFF.

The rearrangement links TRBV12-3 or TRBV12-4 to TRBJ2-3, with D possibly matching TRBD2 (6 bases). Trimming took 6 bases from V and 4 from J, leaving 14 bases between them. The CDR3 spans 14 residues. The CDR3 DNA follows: TGTGCCAGCAGCATAACGCGGGGCCCAGATACGCAGTATTTT. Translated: CASSITRGPDTQYF.